This T cell receptor beta chain stems from a study of blood T cell repertoires in COVID-19. Study context: COVID-19 samples, acute and convalescent, were from the United States, Italy and Spain.

Study members were between roughly 18 and 89 years old and lived in 24 US regions. The study assigned cohorts using participant-reported clinical history. Trimming took 2 bases from V and 5 from J; bases not matched to a gene: 8. Germline lookup yields CDR1 SGHTA and CDR2 FQGNSA. The CDR3 runs to 15 residues. The data were produced by immunoSEQ multiplex PCR, yet TCRdb's version contains in-frame clones alone and is incomplete. The table has hundreds of thousands of clones, roughly 90% seen once. The sequenced material came from PBMCs or T cells enriched from blood (not recorded which). V and J are TRBV7-2 and TRBJ1-1; 7 nucleotides line up with TRBD1. The receptor was isolated from a woman aged 18-29 years with acute COVID-19. The CDR3 DNA sequence: TGTGCCAGCAGCTTACGTCAGGGGGTATTGACTGAAGCTTTCTTT. This gives the protein CASSLRQGVLTEAFF.